This T cell receptor beta chain was obtained from a study of blood T cells in healthy people across ages. Researchers report isolating at least 7 million PBMCs per sample. Total RNA, at least 6 micrograms per sample, came from PBMCs. A second PCR of roughly 7 to 11 cycles used a sample-barcoded 5' primer and a J-beta primer mix. MiXCR was run by TCRdb on the 5' RACE reads, yielding one entry per CDR3 protein. Counted here are around 1.5 million distinct CDR3 sequences, approximately 63% occurring once; the ten biggest clones make up more than 6%. This clonotype has just one count. No antigen is known for it. Trimming took 1 base from V and 14 from J, leaving 12 bases between them. Germline CDR1 and CDR2: SEHNR and FQNEAQ (reference sequence). This CDR3 region has 12 residues. Findings and caveats of the study: A roughly linear age-dependent decrease characterized TCR beta diversity per million T cells.

Specimen: blood. The clonotype originates from a man aged 18 to 35 in good health. The chain is built from TRBV7-9 and TRBJ2-1; perhaps TRBD1 as D (5 bases). CDR3 coding DNA: TGTGCCAGCAGCTTAGGACAGTCAATAGAGTTCTTC. The encoded protein is CASSLGQSIEFF.